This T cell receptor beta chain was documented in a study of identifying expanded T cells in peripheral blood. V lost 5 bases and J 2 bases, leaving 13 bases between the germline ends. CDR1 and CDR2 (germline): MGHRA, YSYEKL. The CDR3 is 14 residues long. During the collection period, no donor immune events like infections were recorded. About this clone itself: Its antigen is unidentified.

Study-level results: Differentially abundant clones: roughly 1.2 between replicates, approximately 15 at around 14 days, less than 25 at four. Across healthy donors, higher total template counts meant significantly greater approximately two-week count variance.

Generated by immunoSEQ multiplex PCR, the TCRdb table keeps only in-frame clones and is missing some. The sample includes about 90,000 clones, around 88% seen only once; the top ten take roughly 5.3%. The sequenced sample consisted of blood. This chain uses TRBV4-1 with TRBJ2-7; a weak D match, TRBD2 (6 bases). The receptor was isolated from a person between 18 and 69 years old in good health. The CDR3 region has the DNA TGCGCCAGCAGCTCCGGGGAGGAAGCCTACGAGCAGTACTTC. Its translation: CASSSGEEAYEQYF.